The source of this TCR beta chain is a study of T cell responses to AZD1222 COVID-19 vaccine. Study conclusions and caveats: There were vaccine-associated CD4 TCRs across spike, dominant at 160-218 and 743-854. Epitopes outside B.1.351 and B.1.1.7 mutated regions reportedly drew nearly half of spike TCRs.

Concerning this clone: Its antigen is undetermined.

The CDR3 length is 14 residues. Germline CDR1 SGDLS, CDR2 YYNGEE. Between the trimmed V and J ends, which lost 4 bases and 0 bases, there was a span of 10 bases. This table comes from immunoSEQ multiplex PCR, and its TCRdb copy is limited to in-frame clones, with some not included. Of some 83,000 clones listed, around 86% are singletons. The sample here was peripheral blood, taken on day 0 of AZD1222 vaccination. V usage is TRBV9 and J usage is TRBJ2-5; D remains unclear. The source of this sequence is an adult in good health. This CDR3 is CASSLDTYQETQYF. In nucleotides, the CDR3 is TGTGCCAGCAGCCTCGACACCTACCAAGAGACCCAGTACTTC.